The 20 T cell receptor beta chains reported below all come from one sample, sequenced in a study of blood T cells in healthy people across ages (dated by TCRdb to the mid-2010s). Libraries were made using 5' RACE. Reads for this sample came from an Illumina HiSeq 2500. A second PCR of about 6 to 12 cycles was run with a J-beta primer mix and a sample-barcoded 5' primer. TCRdb reprocessing: public reads trimmed at Q25 with fastp, clones called with MiXCR, in-frame beta chains kept. Every distinct CDR3 protein forms one entry, paired with its most common genes and DNA. This sample has 1.2 million to 1.5 million distinct CDR3 sequences in its table, and 35% to 45% of those were observed once. Of the sample, roughly 7.7% falls within the top ten clones. Sequenced input: blood. These receptors were taken from a young woman in good health.

This clonotype has a handful of counts. The chain employs TRBV20-1 and TRBJ1-2; TRBD1 aligns across 9 bases. V dropped 6 bases and J dropped 5; count of bases not matched to a gene: 13. CDR3 size: 15 residues. Germline-derived CDR1 and CDR2 are DFQATT and SNEGSKA (reference sequence). Here the CDR3 reads CSALALGTGSYGYTF. In DNA form, the CDR3 reads TGCAGTGCGTTGGCCCTCGGGACAGGGAGTTATGGCTACACCTTC.

In regard to this clonotype: Compared with germline, one end of the junction differs, possibly owing to a read error. V is TRBV4-2 and J is TRBJ2-1, with 15 bases lining up with TRBD2. CDR3 length: 22 residues. Germline V CDR1 and CDR2: LGHNA, YNFKEQ. In DNA, the CDR3 is TGTGCCTGCAGCCACGGACAGGGGGCCGGACTAGCGGGAGGGAAATGGCCCAATGAGCAGTTCTTC. Residues: CACSHGQGAGLAGGKWPNEQFF.

This clonotype has more than one count but fewer than ten. V gene TRBV4-1 combines with J gene TRBJ2-1, with TRBD2 identical over 12 bases. Per the germline V gene, CDR1 is MGHRA and CDR2 is YSYEKL. Trimming took 4 bases from V and 9 from J; bases not matched to a gene: 7. The CDR3 has 15 amino acids. In DNA, the CDR3 is TGCGCCAGCAGCCCTCCGGGACTAGCGGGTTTTGAGCAGTTCTTC. Protein sequence: CASSPPGLAGFEQFF.

CDR3 in amino acids: CASSSTPGLNSPLHF. In DNA form, the CDR3 reads TGTGCCAGCAGCTCCACACCAGGACTCAATTCACCCCTCCACTTT. The V and J genes are TRBV13 and TRBJ1-6; the D is unclear. The germline gives CDR1 PRHDT, CDR2 FYEKMQ (reference sequence). This CDR3 spans 15 amino acids. Trimming took 4 bases from V and 7 from J, leaving 14 bases between them.

As regards this clonotype: A read error may account for a junction end that differs from germline. The chain links TRBV2 to TRBJ2-1, with 8 bases fitting TRBD2. This CDR3 comprises 15 residues. The germline CDR1 and CDR2 sequences are SNHLY and FYNNEI. The chain's CDR3 is CASSPAAGGDNEKFF. CDR3 sequence (DNA): TGTGCCAGCAGCCCGGCTGCGGGAGGCGACAATGAGAAGTTCTTC.

V and J are TRBV5-1 and TRBJ1-5, with D perhaps TRBD1 (6 bases). Germline V gives CDR1 SGHRS, CDR2 YFSETQ. The CDR3 spans 15 residues. With 0 bases removed from V and 7 bases from J, the gap between germline ends came to 14 bases. This CDR3 is CASSLGGGAEQPQHF. The DNA for the CDR3 is TGCGCCAGCAGCTTGGGCGGGGGCGCAGAACAGCCCCAGCATTTT.

V and J are TRBV5-5 and TRBJ2-2; the match to TRBD2 covers 7 bases. Germline CDR1 and CDR2: SGHKS and YYEKEE (reference sequence). This CDR3 is 16 amino acids long. After removal of 6 bases from V and 0 bases from J, the junction contained 8 bases not matched to a gene. CDR3 nucleotides: TGTGCCAGCACCCCGGGGAGGGTTTCGAACACCGGGGAGCTGTTTTTT. The encoded protein is CASTPGRVSNTGELFF.

V gene TRBV3-1 combines with J gene TRBJ2-1; D could derive from TRBD1 or TRBD2 (5 bases each). Trimming took off 4 bases at V and 6 bases at J, with 13 bases between the two ends. Germline CDR1 reads LGHDT; CDR2 reads YNNKEL (reference sequence). The length of the CDR3 is 14 residues. DNA of the CDR3: TGTGCCAGCAGCCGGGACCCCTCTACCAATGAGCAGTTCTTC. Encoded protein: CASSRDPSTNEQFF.

The chain has TRBV3-1 and TRBJ2-5, with D perhaps matching TRBD2 (5 bases). The closer fit of TRBJ2-7 to the DNA end suggests the J call may be wrong. This CDR3 region has 13 residues. Germline CDR1 LGHDT, CDR2 YNNKEL (reference sequence). CDR3 amino acids: CASGPKEAYEQYF. The DNA for the CDR3 is TGTGCCAGCGGCCCTAAGGAGGCCTACGAGCAGTACTTC.

There are a few counts of this clonotype. This chain joins TRBV15 and TRBJ2-7; no clear D. The CDR3 spans 14 residues. Germline CDR1 and CDR2: LNHNV and YYDKDF (reference sequence). Between the trimmed V and J ends, which lost 1 base and 3 bases, there was a span of 10 bases. The CDR3 spells CATSRGPGGYEQYF. Written as DNA, the CDR3 is TGTGCCACCAGCAGAGGTCCGGGCGGCTACGAGCAGTACTTC.

The chain recombines TRBV12-3 or TRBV12-4 with TRBJ1-2, with D possibly matching TRBD1 (5 bases). The V and J ends lost 6 bases and 8 bases respectively, with 13 bases between them. This CDR3 is 12 amino acids long. CDR3 in amino acids: CASSPRTFGYTF. The DNA of the CDR3 is TGTGCCAGCAGCCCGAGGACATTCGGCTACACCTTC.

The chain combines TRBV9 with TRBJ2-5; tentatively, D is TRBD1 or TRBD2 (5 bases each). Germline V CDR1 and CDR2: SGDLS, YYNGEE. V was clipped by 4 bases and J by 5 bases, with 18 bases between them. The CDR3 is 15 residues long. CDR3 amino acids: CASSPTGPVWETQYF. The CDR3 nucleotides read TGTGCCAGCAGCCCCACGGGGCCTGTGTGGGAGACCCAGTACTTC.

The chain employs TRBV5-1 and TRBJ1-2; D may be TRBD1 (5 bases). The ends were cut back, 0 bases at V and 9 bases at J, with 18 bases in the middle. Germline lookup yields CDR1 SGHRS and CDR2 YFSETQ. The CDR3 covers 15 residues. For the CDR3, the DNA is TGCGCCAGCAGCTTGGATGAGGGGCTCCTTCGCAGCTACACCTTC. Its protein is CASSLDEGLLRSYTF.

Of note for this clonotype: This could be a read error, since a much larger clone is one nucleotide away. This CDR3 is missing its conserved last phenylalanine or tryptophan, likely due to a read error. The chain is built from TRBV20-1 and TRBJ2-7; 9 bases fit TRBD2. V lost 5 bases and J lost 5; bases outside the gene matches: 7. The germline V gene has CDR1 DFQATT and CDR2 SNEGSKA (reference sequence). The CDR3 is 13 residues long. This chain's CDR3 is CSARWTSDNEQYL. DNA for the CDR3: TGCAGTGCTCGATGGACTAGCGATAACGAGCAGTACTTA.

The sample holds many counts of this clonotype. The V call is TRBV6-6, the J call TRBJ2-4, with no clear D. Germline CDR1 is MNHNY and CDR2 is SVGAGI (reference sequence). Deletions cut 6 bases from V and 6 bases from J, with 12 bases between. CDR3 length: 13 amino acids. CDR3 residues: CASRLPSVNIQYF. For the CDR3, the DNA is TGTGCCAGCAGGCTCCCCTCGGTAAACATTCAGTACTTC.

The rearrangement uses TRBV3-1 and TRBJ2-3, with D possibly being TRBD2 (6 bases). The CDR3 consists of 12 residues. In germline, CDR1 is LGHDT, CDR2 YNNKEL (reference sequence). CDR3 protein: CATEGPTDTQYF. The CDR3 DNA is TGTGCGACGGAGGGACCCACAGATACGCAGTATTTT.

This clonotype was found a few times. This rearrangement joins TRBV6-6 to TRBJ2-7; D ambiguous. The germline gives CDR1 MNHNY, CDR2 SVGAGI (reference sequence). Trimming left V 5 bases short and J 1 base short, with 12 bases between. The CDR3 is 14 amino acids. The CDR3 nucleotides read TGTGCCAGCAGTATTACTCAGGTTTCCTACGAGCAGTACTTC. Its translation is CASSITQVSYEQYF.

As DNA, the CDR3 is TGTGCCAGCAGCTGGGACAGATTGAGCTCTGGGGCCAACGTCCTGACTTTC. Amino acids: CASSWDRLSSGANVLTF. The V and J genes are TRBV11-2 and TRBJ2-6; TRBD1 agrees at 7 bases. Germline CDR1 is SGHAT and CDR2 is FQNNGV. V trimming: 4 bases; J trimming: 0 bases; junction bases outside the gene matches: 6. CDR3 length equals 17 residues.

This chain connects TRBV5-1 to TRBJ2-5, with D possibly being TRBD2 (6 bases). CDR3 length equals 16 residues. Germline CDR1 and CDR2: SGHRS and YFSETQ. V was shortened by 4 bases and J by 5 bases, with 21 bases between the two germline ends. This chain's CDR3 is CASSNGAGYQWETQYF. DNA for the CDR3: TGCGCCAGCAGCAACGGCGCGGGGTATCAGTGGGAGACCCAGTACTTC.

This chain joins TRBV5-1 and TRBJ2-4; a possible D gene is TRBD2 (6 bases). The DNA matches TRBJ2-7 better at its end, which makes the J call doubtful. CDR1 is SGHRS, CDR2 YFSETQ, per germline. The length of the CDR3 is 14 residues. CDR3 protein: CASSLEQEGCEQYF. The CDR3 DNA follows: TGCGCCAGCAGCTTGGAACAGGAGGGGTGCGAGCAGTACTTC.